This TCR beta chain was observed in a study of blood T cell repertoires in COVID-19. CDR1 is SGHAT and CDR2 is FQNNGV in the germline V gene. The CDR3 consists of 14 residues. Comment on this clone: The junction departs from germline at one end; a sequencing error may be responsible.

The table came from immunoSEQ multiplex PCR; TCRdb's copy has only in-frame clones and leaves some out. The sample holds some 320,000 clones; approximately 91% are singletons and the top ten take about 4%. This clonotype was sampled from a woman younger than 45 who had been exposed to COVID-19. The gene calls are TRBV11-2 and TRBJ2-7, with 11 bases matching TRBD2. Sequencing was performed on PBMCs or T cells enriched from blood (not recorded which). The CDR3 bases are TGTGCCAGCACCTTAGGACTAGCGGGTGCCGAGCAGTACTTC. Its translation: CASTLGLAGAEQYF.